This TCR beta chain stems from a study of T cells in Graves' hyperthyroidism and ophthalmopathy. Points from the study as a whole: Most thyroid clonotypes expanded above 0.001 appeared in blood too. Model predictions of ophthalmopathy came a median around 7.1 months before onset.

Germline V gives CDR1 SNHLY, CDR2 FYNNEI. V dropped 1 base and J dropped 4 bases, with 12 bases sitting between them. The CDR3 is 15 residues long. Hyperthyroidism patients were newly diagnosed, had disease duration under 2 months, and were aged 18 to 65 years. The authors took PBMCs from about 9.5 ml fresh peripheral blood. In its sample, this clonotype was seen many times. Its antigen remains unidentified. Amplification of TCR beta CDR3 regions used RNA as the template. TCR CDR3 underwent first-round RT-PCR with the HTBI primer set. TCRdb re-called the multiplex PCR reads through MiXCR, storing one row per CDR3 protein. This table has approximately 740,000 distinct CDR3 sequences, roughly 15% appearing once.

This clonotype was sampled from a woman aged 18-29 years with Graves' hyperthyroidism. The genes are TRBV2 and TRBJ2-3; possibly TRBD1 or TRBD2 for D (5 bases each). The sample comprised blood. CDR3 DNA sequence: TGTGCCAGCAGTGAAGGTACTTGGGACGCAGATACGCAGTATTTT. Protein sequence: CASSEGTWDADTQYF. The variable domain in full, with the rest retrieved from reference TRBV2 and TRBJ2-3, is EPEVTQTPSHQVTQMGQEVILRCVPISNHLYFYWYRQILGQKVEFLVSFYNNEISEKSEIFDDQFSVERPDGSNFTLKIRSTKLEDSAMYFCASSEGTWDADTQYFGPGTRLTVL.